This T cell receptor (beta chain) is from a study of T cell responses to AZD1222 COVID-19 vaccine. Study-level information: Samples with a second dose at about 4 or about 12 weeks were pooled together. Points from the study as a whole: The sample set comprised mostly white British donors with more females, and clonal diversity was possibly underestimated.

For this clone: The antigen remains undetermined.

Germline CDR1 and CDR2: KGHSH and LQKENI. V gave up 0 bases and J gave up 8 bases, with 11 bases separating them. CDR3 length equals 14 residues. Sequencing used immunoSEQ multiplex PCR; TCRdb keeps in-frame clones, though not all of them. Among roughly 100,000 clones listed, 80% to 85% were seen once. This clonotype was obtained from an adult in good health. The material sequenced was peripheral blood, taken on day 0 of AZD1222 vaccination. The V call is TRBV18, the J call TRBJ2-1; D is ambiguous. In nucleotides, the CDR3 is TGTGCCAGCTCACCACCAATGAGAGGCGATGAGCAGTTCTTC. It yields the protein CASSPPMRGDEQFF.